The clone carrying this T cell receptor (beta chain) was found many times. Its antigen is not known. These data originate in a study of spatial heterogeneity in lung cancer. Study-wide background: Sequencing covered available follow-up PBMC samples collected a median of approximately 25 months after resection. The study, taken as a whole, reports: Follow-up blood showed ubiquitous expanded tumor TCRs less than blood at resection did.

MiXCR, applied by TCRdb to the 5' RACE reads, yields one record per CDR3 protein. In the table there are roughly 120,000 distinct CDR3 sequences, roughly an eighth of which are singletons. Time point denoted: blood at routine non-recurrence follow-up after resection. The input material, whole RNA from tumor, nontumor lung or frozen PBMC, was sequenced unsorted. Trimming took 2 bases from V and 6 from J, leaving 15 bases between them. This CDR3 contains 15 residues. The germline V gene encodes CDR1 ENHRY and CDR2 SYGVKD. The chain carries TRBV10-3 and TRBJ2-3; maybe TRBD1 (5 bases). Sequenced here: PBMCs, sampled at follow-up. This clonotype was sampled from a male donor with early-stage non-small cell lung cancer. CDR3 in DNA: TGTGCCATCAGTGAGGACAGCAGTCCACAGGATACGCAGTATTTT. Amino acid sequence: CAISEDSSPQDTQYF.